This TCR beta chain derives from a study of Graves' ophthalmopathy and Graves' hyperthyroidism. Findings and limits, study-wide: Most thyroid-expanded clonotypes exceeding 0.001 frequency were also found in blood.

Investigators amplified TCR beta CDR3 regions from RNA transcripts. Second-round multiplex PCR came after a first-round RT-PCR that employed HTBI primers. TCRdb used MiXCR to reprocess the multiplex PCR reads, holding one entry per CDR3 protein. The sample has hundreds of thousands of distinct CDR3 sequences, 13% to 15% seen once. Ophthalmopathy donors showed moderate-to-severe activity, CAS ≥3, NOSPECS ≥4 and a duration under 3 months. Diagnosis relied on clinical symptoms, serum thyroxine, TRAb, thyroid ultrasound and orbital computed tomography. Out of about 11 ml of fresh peripheral blood, PBMCs were obtained. Germline values: CDR1 LNHNV, CDR2 YYDKDF (reference sequence). This CDR3 spans 16 amino acids. The trim removed 0 bases at V and 6 bases at J, leaving 7 bases unmatched. This clonotype was recorded at least ten times. Its specificity is unknown.

The sample was blood. The rearrangement joins TRBV15 to TRBJ2-7; 11 nucleotides agree with TRBD2. This clonotype was sampled from a woman between 25 and 40 years old with Graves' ophthalmopathy. The DNA for the CDR3 is TGTGCCACCAGCAGAGATCCGGGACTAGCGGCGGTCGAGCAGTACTTC. Translating it yields CATSRDPGLAAVEQYF.